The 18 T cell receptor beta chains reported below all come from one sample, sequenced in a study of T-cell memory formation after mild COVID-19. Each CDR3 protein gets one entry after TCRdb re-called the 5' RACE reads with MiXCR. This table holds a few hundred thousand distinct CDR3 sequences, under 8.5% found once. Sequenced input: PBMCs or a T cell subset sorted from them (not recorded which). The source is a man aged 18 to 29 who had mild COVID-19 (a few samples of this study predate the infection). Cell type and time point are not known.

Here the CDR3 DNA reads TGCAGCGTGGCAACAGGGTTAAATCAGCCCCAGCATTTT. This gives the protein CSVATGLNQPQHF. The genes are TRBV29-1 and TRBJ1-5, with D possibly matching TRBD1 (6 bases). Germline V CDR1 and CDR2: SQVTM, ANQGSEA. The CDR3 runs to 13 residues. Trimming left V 6 bases short and J 4 bases short, with 13 bases between. Full variable domain (remainder filled in from reference TRBV29-1 and TRBJ1-5): SAVISQKPSRDICQRGTSLTIQCQVDSQVTMMFWYRQQPGQSLTLIATANQGSEATYESGFVIDKFPISRPNLTFSTLTVSNMSPEDSSIYLCSVATGLNQPQHFGDGTRLSIL.

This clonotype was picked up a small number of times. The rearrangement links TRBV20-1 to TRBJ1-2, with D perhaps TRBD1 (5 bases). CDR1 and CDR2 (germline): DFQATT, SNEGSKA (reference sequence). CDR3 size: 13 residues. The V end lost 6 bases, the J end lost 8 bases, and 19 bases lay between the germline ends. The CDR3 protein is CSARGTQRGGYTF. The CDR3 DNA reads TGCAGTGCCCGCGGGACGCAGAGAGGCGGCTACACCTTC.

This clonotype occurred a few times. The CDR3 loop is CSVDGLAGETSTDTQYF. The CDR3 DNA is TGCAGCGTTGACGGACTAGCGGGAGAGACTAGCACAGATACGCAGTATTTT. The chain employs TRBV29-1 and TRBJ2-3; 13 positions agree with TRBD2. The CDR3 length is 17 residues. In germline, CDR1 is SQVTM, CDR2 ANQGSEA. Trimming at V came to 3 bases and at J to 0 bases, leaving 6 bases not matched to a gene.

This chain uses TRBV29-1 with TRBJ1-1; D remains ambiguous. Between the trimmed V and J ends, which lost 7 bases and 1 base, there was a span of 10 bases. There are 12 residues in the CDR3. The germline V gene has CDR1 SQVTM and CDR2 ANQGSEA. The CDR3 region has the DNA TGCAGCGCGGACGTAAGGAACACTGAAGCTTTCTTT. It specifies CSADVRNTEAFF.

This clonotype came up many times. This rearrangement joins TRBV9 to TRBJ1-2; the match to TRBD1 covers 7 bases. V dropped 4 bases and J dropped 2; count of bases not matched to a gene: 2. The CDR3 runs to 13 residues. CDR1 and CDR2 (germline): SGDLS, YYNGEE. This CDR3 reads CASSPDRNYGYTF. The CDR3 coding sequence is TGTGCCAGCAGCCCGGACAGGAACTATGGCTACACCTTC.

CDR3 sequence (DNA): TGCAGCGTTGAAGGTCAAAGGGGGAACTATGGCTACACCTTC. This sequence encodes CSVEGQRGNYGYTF. The chain couples TRBV29-1 to TRBJ1-2; D perhaps matches TRBD1 (6 bases). V was pared by 1 base and J by 2 bases, with 11 bases between. This CDR3 spans 14 amino acids. Germline CDR1 is SQVTM and CDR2 is ANQGSEA.

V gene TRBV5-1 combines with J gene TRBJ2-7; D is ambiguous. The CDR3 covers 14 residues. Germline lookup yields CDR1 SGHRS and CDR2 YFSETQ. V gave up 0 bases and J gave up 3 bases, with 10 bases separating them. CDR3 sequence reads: CASSLGSSGYEQYF. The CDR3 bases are TGCGCCAGCAGCTTGGGTTCATCAGGCTACGAGCAGTACTTC.

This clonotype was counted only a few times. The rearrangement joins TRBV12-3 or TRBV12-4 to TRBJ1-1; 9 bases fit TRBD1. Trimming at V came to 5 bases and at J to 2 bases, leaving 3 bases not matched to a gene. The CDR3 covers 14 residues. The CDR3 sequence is CASSTGGVNTEAFF. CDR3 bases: TGTGCCAGCAGTACAGGGGGCGTAAACACTGAAGCTTTCTTT.

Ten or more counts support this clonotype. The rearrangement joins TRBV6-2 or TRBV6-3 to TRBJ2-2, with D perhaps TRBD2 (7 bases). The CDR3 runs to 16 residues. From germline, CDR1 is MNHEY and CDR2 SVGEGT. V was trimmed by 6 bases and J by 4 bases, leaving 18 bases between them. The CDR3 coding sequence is TGTGCCAGCAGCAGAGGGGGGGCTATGAGCACCGGGGAGCTGTTTTTT. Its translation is CASSRGGAMSTGELFF.

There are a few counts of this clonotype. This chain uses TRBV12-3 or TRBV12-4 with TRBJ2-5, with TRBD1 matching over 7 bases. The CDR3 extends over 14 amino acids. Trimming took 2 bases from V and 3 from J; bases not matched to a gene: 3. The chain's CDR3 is CASSLRRGKETQYF. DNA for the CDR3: TGTGCCAGCAGTTTACGCAGGGGGAAAGAGACCCAGTACTTC.

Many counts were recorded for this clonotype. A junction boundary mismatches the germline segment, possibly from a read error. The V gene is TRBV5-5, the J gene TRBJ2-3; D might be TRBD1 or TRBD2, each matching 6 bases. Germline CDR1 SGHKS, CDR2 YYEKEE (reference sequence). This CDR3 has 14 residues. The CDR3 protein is CASSLEWGADTQYF. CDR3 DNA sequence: TGCGCCAGCAGCTTGGAATGGGGGGCCGATACGCAGTATTTT.

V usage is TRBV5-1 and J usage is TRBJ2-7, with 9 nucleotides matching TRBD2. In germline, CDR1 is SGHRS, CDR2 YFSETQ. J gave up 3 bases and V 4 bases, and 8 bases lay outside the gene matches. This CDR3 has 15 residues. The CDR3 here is CASSRSGGTIYEQYF. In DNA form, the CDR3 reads TGCGCCAGCAGCCGAAGCGGGGGGACTATCTACGAGCAGTACTTC.

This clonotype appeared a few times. CDR3 nucleotide sequence: TGTGCCAGCAGCTTGGCCGGGACAGGGGGCCTTGAGCAGTTCTTC. It encodes CASSLAGTGGLEQFF. The rearrangement joins TRBV5-5 to TRBJ2-1, with 12 bases that match TRBD1. Germline V gene lookup returns CDR1 SGHKS and CDR2 YYEKEE (reference sequence). The CDR3 is 15 residues long. Trimming cost V 0 bases and J 9 bases; bases outside gene matches: 4.

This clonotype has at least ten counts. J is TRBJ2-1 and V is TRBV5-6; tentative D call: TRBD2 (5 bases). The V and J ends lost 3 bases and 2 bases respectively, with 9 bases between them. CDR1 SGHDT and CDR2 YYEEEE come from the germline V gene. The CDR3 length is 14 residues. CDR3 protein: CASSSPTTYNEQFF. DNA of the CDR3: TGTGCCAGCAGCTCCCCGACTACCTACAATGAGCAGTTCTTC.

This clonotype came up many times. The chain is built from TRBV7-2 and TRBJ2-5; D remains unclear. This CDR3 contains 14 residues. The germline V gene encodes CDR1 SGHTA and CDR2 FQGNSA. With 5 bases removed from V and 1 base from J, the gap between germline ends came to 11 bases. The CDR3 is CASSPGLVQETQYF. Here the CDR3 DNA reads TGTGCCAGCAGCCCGGGTCTGGTCCAAGAGACCCAGTACTTC.

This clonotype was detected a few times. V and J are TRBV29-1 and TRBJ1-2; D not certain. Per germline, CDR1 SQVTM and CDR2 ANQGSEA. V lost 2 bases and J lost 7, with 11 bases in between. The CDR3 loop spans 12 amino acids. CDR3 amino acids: CSVERPGIGYTF. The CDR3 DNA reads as TGCAGCGTTGAACGGCCGGGGATTGGCTACACCTTC.

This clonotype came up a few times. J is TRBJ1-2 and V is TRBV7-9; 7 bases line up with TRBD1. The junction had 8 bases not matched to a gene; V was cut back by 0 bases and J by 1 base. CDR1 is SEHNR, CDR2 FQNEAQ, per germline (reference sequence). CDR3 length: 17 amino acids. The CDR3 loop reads CASSLALGDSYNYGYTF. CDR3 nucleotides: TGTGCCAGCAGCTTAGCGCTAGGGGACAGCTATAACTATGGCTACACCTTC.

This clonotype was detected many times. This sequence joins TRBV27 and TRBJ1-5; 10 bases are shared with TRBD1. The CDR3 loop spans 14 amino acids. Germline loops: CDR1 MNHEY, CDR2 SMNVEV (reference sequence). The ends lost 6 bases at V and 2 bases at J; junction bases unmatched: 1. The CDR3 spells CASRGTGGNQPQHF. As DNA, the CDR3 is TGTGCCAGCAGGGGGACAGGGGGCAATCAGCCCCAGCATTTT.